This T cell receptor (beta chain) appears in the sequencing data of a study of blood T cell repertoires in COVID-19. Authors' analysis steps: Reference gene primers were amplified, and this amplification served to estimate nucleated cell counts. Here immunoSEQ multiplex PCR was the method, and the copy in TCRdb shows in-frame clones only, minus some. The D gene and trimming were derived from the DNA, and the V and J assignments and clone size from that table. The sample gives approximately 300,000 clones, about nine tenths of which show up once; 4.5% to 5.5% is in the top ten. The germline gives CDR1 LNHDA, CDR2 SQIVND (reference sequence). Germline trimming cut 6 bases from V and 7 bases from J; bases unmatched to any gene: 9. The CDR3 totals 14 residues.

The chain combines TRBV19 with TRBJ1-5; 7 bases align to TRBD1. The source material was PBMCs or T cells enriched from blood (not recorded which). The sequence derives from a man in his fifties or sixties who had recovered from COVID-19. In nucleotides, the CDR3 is TGTGCCAGTAGCCAACCGACAGGGCCCCAGCCCCAGCATTTT. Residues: CASSQPTGPQPQHF. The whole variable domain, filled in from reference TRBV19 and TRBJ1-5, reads DGGITQSPKYLFRKEGQNVTLSCEQNLNHDAMYWYRQDPGQGLRLIYYSQIVNDFQKGDIAEGYSVSREKKESFPLTVTSAQKNPTAFYLCASSQPTGPQPQHFGDGTRLSIL.